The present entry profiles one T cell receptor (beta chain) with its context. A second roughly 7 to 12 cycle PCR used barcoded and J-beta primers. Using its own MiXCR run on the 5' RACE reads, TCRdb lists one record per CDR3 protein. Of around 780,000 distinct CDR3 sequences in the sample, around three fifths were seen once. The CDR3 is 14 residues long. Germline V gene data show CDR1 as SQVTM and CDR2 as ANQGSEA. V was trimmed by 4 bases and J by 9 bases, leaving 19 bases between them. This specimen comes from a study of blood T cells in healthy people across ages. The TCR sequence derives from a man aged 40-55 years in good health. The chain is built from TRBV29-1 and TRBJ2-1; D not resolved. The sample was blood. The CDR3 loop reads CSVGGTREVGEQFF. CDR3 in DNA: TGCAGCGTTGGAGGAACCCGAGAGGTCGGTGAGCAGTTCTTC.